This TCR beta chain is drawn from a study of shared clonotypes between healthy human individuals. Points from the study as a whole: Represented diversity, genetic and exposure-history alike, was limited by few donors.

Sequenced by immunoSEQ multiplex PCR; TCRdb stores in-frame clones only, minus some. Of around 1.4 million clones detected, around 98.5% appear once; the ten largest clones hold around 0.33%. For this clone: Its target is not known.

Germline CDR1 and CDR2: SQVTM and ANQGSEA. The CDR3 runs to 14 residues. The ends were cut back, 4 bases at V and 1 base at J, with 10 bases in the middle. The chain recombines TRBV29-1 with TRBJ2-2, with D tentatively TRBD2 (5 bases). This clonotype originated in a man aged 25 to 40 in good health. The source material was naive CD4+ T cells sorted from blood. Subset here: CD45RA+ positively selected. CDR3 protein: CSVGASRNTGELFF. The CDR3 region has the DNA TGCAGCGTTGGAGCTAGCAGGAACACCGGGGAGCTGTTTTTT.